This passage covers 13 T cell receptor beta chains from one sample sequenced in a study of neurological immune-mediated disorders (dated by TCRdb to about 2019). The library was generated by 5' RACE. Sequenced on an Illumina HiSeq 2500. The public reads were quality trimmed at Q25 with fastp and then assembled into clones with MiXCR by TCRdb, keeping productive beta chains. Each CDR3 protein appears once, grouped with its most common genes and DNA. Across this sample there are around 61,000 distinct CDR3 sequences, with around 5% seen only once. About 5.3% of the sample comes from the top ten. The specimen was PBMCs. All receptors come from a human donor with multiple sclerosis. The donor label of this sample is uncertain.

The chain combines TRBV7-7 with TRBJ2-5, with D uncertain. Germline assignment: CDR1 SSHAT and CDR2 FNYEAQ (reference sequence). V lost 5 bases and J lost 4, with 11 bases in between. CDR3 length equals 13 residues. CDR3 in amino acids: CASSPMSGETQYF. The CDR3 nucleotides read TGTGCCAGCAGCCCTATGAGTGGAGAGACCCAGTACTTC. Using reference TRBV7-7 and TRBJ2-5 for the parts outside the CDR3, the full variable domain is GAGVSQSPRYKVTKRGQDVTLRCDPISSHATLYWYQQALGQGPEFLTYFNYEAQPDKSGLPSDRFSAERPEGSISTLTIQRTEQRDSAMYRCASSPMSGETQYFGPGTRLLVL.

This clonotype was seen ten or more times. The chain's CDR3 is CASSVRLQQPQHF. The CDR3, as DNA: TGTGCCAGCAGTGTTCGGCTCCAACAGCCCCAGCATTTT. The V gene is TRBV6-1, the J gene TRBJ1-5; D is unclear. This CDR3 region has 13 residues. Trimming shortened V by 4 bases and J by 7 bases, and 11 bases separated the two germline ends. CDR1 and CDR2 (germline): MNHNS, SASEGT.

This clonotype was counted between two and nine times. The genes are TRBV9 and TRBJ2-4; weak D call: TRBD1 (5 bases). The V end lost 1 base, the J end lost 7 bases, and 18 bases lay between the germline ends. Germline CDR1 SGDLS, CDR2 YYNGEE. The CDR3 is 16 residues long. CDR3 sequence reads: CASSVTADISGNIQYF. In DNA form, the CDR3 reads TGTGCCAGCAGCGTAACGGCGGACATCTCTGGGAACATTCAGTACTTC.

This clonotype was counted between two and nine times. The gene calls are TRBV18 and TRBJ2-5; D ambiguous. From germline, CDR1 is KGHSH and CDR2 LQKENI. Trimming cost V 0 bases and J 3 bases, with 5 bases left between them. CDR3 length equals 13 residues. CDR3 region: CASSPPVEETQYF. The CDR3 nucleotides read TGTGCCAGCTCACCACCGGTGGAAGAGACCCAGTACTTC.

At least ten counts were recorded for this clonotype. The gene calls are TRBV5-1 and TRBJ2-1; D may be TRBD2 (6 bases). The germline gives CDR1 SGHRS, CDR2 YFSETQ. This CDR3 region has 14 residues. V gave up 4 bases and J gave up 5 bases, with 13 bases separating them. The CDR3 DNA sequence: TGCGCCAGCAGCCCCCGGGACTTGGACAATGAGCAGTTCTTC. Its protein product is CASSPRDLDNEQFF.

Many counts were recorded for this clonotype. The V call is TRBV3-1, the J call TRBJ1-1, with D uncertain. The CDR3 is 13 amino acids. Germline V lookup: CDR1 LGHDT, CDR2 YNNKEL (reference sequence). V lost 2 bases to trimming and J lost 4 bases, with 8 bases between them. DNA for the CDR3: TGTGCCAGCAGCCAATTCCTAAGCACTGAAGCTTTCTTT. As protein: CASSQFLSTEAFF.

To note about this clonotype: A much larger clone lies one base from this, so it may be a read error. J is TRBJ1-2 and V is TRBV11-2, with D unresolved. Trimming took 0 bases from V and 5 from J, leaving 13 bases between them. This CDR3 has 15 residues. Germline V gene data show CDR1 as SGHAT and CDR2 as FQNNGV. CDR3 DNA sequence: TGTGCCAGCAGCTTAGATCAGAGCAGAGAATATGGCTACACCTTC. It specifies CASSLDQSREYGYTF.

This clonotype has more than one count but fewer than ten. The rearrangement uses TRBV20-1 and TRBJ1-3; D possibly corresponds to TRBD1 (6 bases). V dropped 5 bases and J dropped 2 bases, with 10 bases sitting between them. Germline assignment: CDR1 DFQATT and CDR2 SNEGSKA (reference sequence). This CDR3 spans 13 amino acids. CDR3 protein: CSAVDRPGNTIYF. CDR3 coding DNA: TGCAGTGCTGTAGACAGGCCTGGAAACACCATATATTTT.

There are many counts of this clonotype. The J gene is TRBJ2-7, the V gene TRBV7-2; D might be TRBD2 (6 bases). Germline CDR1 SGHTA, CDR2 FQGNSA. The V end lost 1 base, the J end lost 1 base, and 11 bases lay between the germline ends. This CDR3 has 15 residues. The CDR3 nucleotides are TGTGCCAGCAGCTTAGGGACGGGACTTTCCTACGAGCAGTACTTC. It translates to CASSLGTGLSYEQYF.

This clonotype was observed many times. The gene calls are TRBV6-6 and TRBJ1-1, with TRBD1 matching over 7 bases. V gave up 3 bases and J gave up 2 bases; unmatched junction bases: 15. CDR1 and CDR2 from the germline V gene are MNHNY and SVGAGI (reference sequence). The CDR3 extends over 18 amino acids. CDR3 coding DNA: TGTGCCAGCAGTTATTGGGCCGGGTCGTGGGACAGTAACACTGAAGCTTTCTTT. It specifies CASSYWAGSWDSNTEAFF.

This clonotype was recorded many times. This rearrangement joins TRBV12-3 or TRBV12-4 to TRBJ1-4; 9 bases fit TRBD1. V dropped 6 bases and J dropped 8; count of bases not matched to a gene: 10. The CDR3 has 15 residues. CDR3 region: CASSPSRTGEEKLFF. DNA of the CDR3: TGTGCCAGCAGCCCCTCCCGGACAGGGGAGGAAAAACTGTTTTTT.

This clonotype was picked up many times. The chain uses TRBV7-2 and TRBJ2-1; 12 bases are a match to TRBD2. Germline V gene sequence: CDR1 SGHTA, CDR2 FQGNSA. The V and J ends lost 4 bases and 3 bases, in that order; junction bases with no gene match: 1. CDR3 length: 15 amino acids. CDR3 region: CASSSGLAGYNEQFF. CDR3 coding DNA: TGTGCCAGCAGCTCGGGACTAGCGGGCTACAATGAGCAGTTCTTC.

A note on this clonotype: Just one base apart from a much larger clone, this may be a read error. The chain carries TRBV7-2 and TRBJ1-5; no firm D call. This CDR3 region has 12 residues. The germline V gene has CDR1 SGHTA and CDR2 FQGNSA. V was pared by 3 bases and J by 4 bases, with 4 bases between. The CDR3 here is CASSFVNQPQHF. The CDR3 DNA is TGTGCCAGCAGCTTCGTGAATCAGCCCCAGCATTTT.